This T cell receptor beta chain was documented in a study of blood T cell repertoires in COVID-19. Study overall: Samples representing acute and convalescent COVID-19 were sourced from the United States, Italy and Spain. PBMCs, B-cell-depleted T cells, or T cells were the source of the cDNA or gDNA that made up the material.

Germline V lookup: CDR1 SGHVS, CDR2 FQNEAQ. Trimming removed 1 base at V and 2 bases at J, with 12 bases between. The CDR3 contains 15 residues. Study processing details: Nucleated cell counts were estimated from reference gene primer amplification. Generated by immunoSEQ multiplex PCR, the TCRdb table keeps only in-frame clones and is missing some. D and trimming come from the DNA, and the V and J calls and clone size come from that table. The table lists under 45,000 clones, 85% to 90% of them singletons. Sequencing input: peripheral blood. The V call is TRBV7-8, the J call TRBJ2-7; D is ambiguous. The sequence was obtained from a man older than 75 with active COVID-19. The CDR3 DNA reads TGTGCCAGCAGCTTAGTCGAGACTCGGGCCTACGAGCAGTACTTC. Translation: CASSLVETRAYEQYF.